A selection of T cell receptor beta chains follows, all from one sample in a study of response to subunit inactivated influenza vaccine. TCRdb fed the RT-PCR reads into MiXCR, producing one record per CDR3 protein. Altogether roughly 630,000 distinct CDR3 sequences are present, approximately 14% being singletons, with the ten largest covering roughly 7.6%. The specimen was PBMCs from blood, collected less than 15 days before vaccination. All receptors come from a man aged 50 to 59 who received an inactivated influenza vaccine. Each CDR3 is given with its conserved first and last residue. A D gene is named only where the DNA matches it firmly. The size field is filled for only some rows; it gives once, few, many or a size class.

>many|TRBJ2-7|14|-|TRBV20-1
CSARGSRGSYEQYF
TGCAGTGCTAGAGGCTCCCGTGGCTCCTACGAGCAGTACTTC
>few|TRBJ2-1|14|-|TRBV7-3
CASSLSGPNNEQFF
TGTGCCAGCAGCTTAAGTGGGCCCAACAATGAGCAGTTCTTC
>-|TRBJ2-1|17|TRBD2|TRBV7-6
CASSLGLAGTFDNEQFF
TGTGCCAGCAGCTTGGGACTAGCGGGAACTTTCGACAATGAGCAGTTCTTC
>-|TRBJ2-3|15|TRBD2|TRBV20-1
CSAITGTSVADTQYF
TGCAGTGCTATCACCGGGACTAGCGTGGCAGATACGCAGTATTTT
>few|TRBJ2-1|15|TRBD1|TRBV7-2
CASSLPGQGLNEQFF
TGTGCCAGCAGCTTACCGGGACAGGGGCTGAATGAGCAGTTCTTC
>-|TRBJ2-1|15|TRBD2|TRBV28
CASRKGLAGVNEQFF
TGTGCCAGCAGAAAGGGACTAGCGGGAGTTAATGAGCAGTTCTTC
>-|TRBJ1-2|14|-|TRBV3-1
CASSQPGGGVGYTF
TGTGCCAGCAGCCAACCTGGTGGGGGAGTCGGCTACACCTTC
>many|TRBJ1-4|14|TRBD1|TRBV5-1
CASGLDRASEKLFF
TGCGCCAGCGGGCTAGACAGGGCGTCTGAAAAACTGTTTTTT
>-|TRBJ2-2|15|-|TRBV11-2
CASSLDSGRTGELFF
TGTGCCAGCAGCTTAGATTCAGGCCGCACCGGGGAGCTGTTTTTT
>many|TRBJ1-1|15|-|TRBV12-3/TRBV12-4
CASNPSRFMNTEAFF
TGTGCCAGCAACCCCAGCAGGTTCATGAACACTGAAGCTTTCTTT
>few|TRBJ2-1|18|TRBD1|TRBV12-5
CASGLVFWGQGARNEQFF
TGTGCTAGTGGTTTGGTATTTTGGGGACAGGGGGCGCGAAATGAGCAGTTCTTC
>few|TRBJ1-3|16|TRBD1|TRBV12-3/TRBV12-4
CASSSLDRLSGNTIYF
TGTGCCAGCAGTTCTTTGGACAGGCTCTCTGGAAACACCATATATTTT
>few|TRBJ1-4|13|TRBD1|TRBV20-1
CSARLQGAEKLFF
TGCAGTGCTAGACTACAGGGGGCTGAAAAACTGTTTTTT
>few|TRBJ2-5|17|TRBD2|TRBV6-1
CASSDGLAGLRGETQYF
TGTGCCAGCAGTGACGGACTAGCGGGTCTACGAGGGGAGACCCAGTACTTC
>-|TRBJ2-7|13|TRBD1|TRBV18
CTSSGQGAAEQYF
TGTACCAGCTCAGGACAGGGGGCGGCCGAGCAGTACTTC
>few|TRBJ1-6|16|-|TRBV11-2
CASSLRARGYNSPLHF
TGTGCCAGCAGCTTAAGGGCCAGGGGATATAATTCACCCCTCCACTTT
>-|TRBJ2-3|16|TRBD2|TRBV5-1
CASAERGSGSTDTQYF
TGCGCCAGCGCTGAACGGGGTAGCGGGAGTACAGATACGCAGTATTTT
>-|TRBJ2-1|16|TRBD2|TRBV11-2
CASSPTKAGAYNEQFF
TGTGCCAGCAGCCCTACGAAGGCGGGAGCGTACAATGAGCAGTTCTTC
>-|TRBJ1-5|15|-|TRBV9
CASSVGFLGNQPQHF
TGTGCCAGCAGCGTAGGTTTCCTAGGGAACCAGCCCCAGCATTTT
>-|TRBJ2-1|13|-|TRBV11-2
CASRKEGGNEQFF
TGTGCCAGCCGAAAAGAGGGGGGCAATGAGCAGTTCTTC
>few|TRBJ1-2|16|TRBD1|TRBV7-9
CASSSQVGDRGGGYTF
TGTGCCAGCAGTTCCCAAGTTGGGGACAGAGGAGGTGGCTACACCTTC
>-|TRBJ2-3|14|-|TRBV10-3
CAISLPDTTDTQYF
TGTGCCATCAGTCTCCCGGATACCACAGATACGCAGTATTTT
>-|TRBJ2-7|14|TRBD1|TRBV27
CASRPGQGASEQYF
TGTGCCAGCAGACCGGGACAGGGGGCGAGCGAGCAGTACTTC
>few|TRBJ1-1|14|-|TRBV4-3
CASSHSPGDTEAFF
TGCGCCAGCAGCCATTCGCCGGGGGACACTGAAGCTTTCTTT
>-|TRBJ2-6|19|-|TRBV4-2
CASSQDDWGATSGANVLTF
TGTGCCAGCAGCCAAGATGATTGGGGGGCTACCTCTGGGGCCAACGTCCTGACTTTC
>few|TRBJ2-7|15|-|TRBV2
CASSERAGGRYEQYF
TGTGCCAGCAGTGAAAGGGCAGGTGGGAGGTACGAGCAGTACTTC
>-|TRBJ2-1|14|-|TRBV27
CASSLDYPYNEQFF
TGTGCCAGCAGTTTGGACTACCCCTACAATGAGCAGTTCTTC
>once|TRBJ2-5|16|TRBD2|TRBV5-4
CASSLGLAGVSETQYF
TGTGCCAGCAGCTTGGGACTAGCGGGAGTATCGGAGACCCAGTACTTC
>few|TRBJ1-5|14|-|TRBV20-1
CSARNAYSNQPQHF
TGCAGTGCTAGGAACGCATATAGCAATCAGCCCCAGCATTTT
>few|TRBJ2-5|13|TRBD2|TRBV29-1
CSVGTSGQETQYF
TGCAGCGTTGGAACTAGCGGACAAGAGACCCAGTACTTC
>-|TRBJ2-3|13|-|TRBV6-1
CASSEVGALQPDF
TGTGCCAGCAGTGAAGTCGGGGCCCTACAGCCGGATTTT
>-|TRBJ2-7|14|-|TRBV20-1
CSARDRDTSYEQYF
TGCAGTGCTAGGGACCGGGACACCTCCTACGAGCAGTACTTC
>few|TRBJ2-7|14|-|TRBV20-1
CSARRSGDSYEQYF
TGCAGTGCTAGACGTAGCGGAGACTCCTACGAGCAGTACTTC
>-|TRBJ1-1|13|-|TRBV19
CASSIVESTEAFF
TGTGCCAGTAGTATAGTTGAATCCACTGAAGCTTTCTTT
>few|TRBJ2-3|13|-|TRBV25-1
CASSERGKDTQYF
TGTGCCAGCAGTGAAAGGGGGAAAGATACGCAGTATTTT
>many|TRBJ2-3|17|-|TRBV6-5
CASSYSIGSASTDTQYF
TGTGCCAGCAGTTACTCGATCGGCAGTGCTAGCACAGATACGCAGTATTTT
>many|TRBJ2-1|15|TRBD2|TRBV20-1
CSASLLSGGKNEQFF
TGCAGTGCTTCCCTCCTCAGCGGGGGGAAGAATGAGCAGTTCTTC
>few|TRBJ1-6|14|TRBD1|TRBV29-1
CSASEGTVSSPLHF
TGCAGCGCCTCGGAGGGGACAGTTTCTTCACCCCTCCACTTT
>-|TRBJ2-1|13|TRBD2|TRBV3-1
CASTEAGDNEQFF
TGTGCCAGCACGGAGGCGGGAGACAATGAGCAGTTCTTC
>-|TRBJ2-7|15|TRBD1|TRBV7-2
CASSSGTGLFYEQYF
TGTGCCAGCAGCTCCGGGACAGGGTTATTTTACGAGCAGTACTTC
>-|TRBJ2-3|14|TRBD1|TRBV4-2
CASSPQTGSDTQYF
TGTGCCAGCAGCCCCCAGACAGGGTCAGATACGCAGTATTTT
>-|TRBJ2-7|14|-|TRBV12-3/TRBV12-4
CASSFLPRGGEQYF
TGTGCCAGCAGTTTCCTACCCAGGGGTGGCGAGCAGTACTTC